A selection of T cell receptor beta chains follows, all from one sample in a study of tumor and adjacent non-tumor tissue in lung cancer. Each CDR3 protein is one row after TCRdb ran MiXCR on the multiplex PCR reads. The repertoire holds under 95,000 distinct CDR3 sequences, just over 65% seen once, with approximately 16% in the top ten. The material sequenced was lung tumor tissue. The receptors were gathered from a man in his sixties with non-small cell lung cancer. The CDR3 runs from the conserved cysteine through the conserved F or W. D genes are given only for firm matches. The size entry is marked missing in some rows and otherwise reads once, few, many or a size class.

clone_size: -
v_call: TRBV11-2
cdr3_length: 15
j_call: TRBJ2-5
d_call: -
cdr3_aa: CASSLVPLGGETRYF
cdr3_nt: TGTGCCAGCAGCTTAGTCCCTCTAGGAGGAGAGACCCGGTACTTC

clone_size: once
v_call: TRBV6-6
cdr3_length: 15
j_call: TRBJ1-2
d_call: -
cdr3_aa: CGSSYFGGTGISYTF
cdr3_nt: TGTGGCAGCAGTTACTTCGGGGGCACGGGGATAAGTTACACCTTC

clone_size: many
v_call: TRBV7-9
cdr3_length: 14
j_call: TRBJ2-7
d_call: -
cdr3_aa: CASRPEGVSYEQYF
cdr3_nt: TGTGCCAGCAGACCGGAGGGGGTGTCCTACGAGCAGTACTTC

clone_size: -
v_call: TRBV20-1
cdr3_length: 14
j_call: TRBJ1-1
d_call: -
cdr3_aa: CNARFEDRNTEAFF
cdr3_nt: TGCAATGCTAGGTTCGAGGACAGGAACACTGAAGCTTTCTTT

clone_size: -
v_call: TRBV6-5
cdr3_length: 16
j_call: TRBJ1-4
d_call: -
cdr3_aa: CVSSYTGFGRGEKLFF
cdr3_nt: TGTGTCAGCAGTTACACGGGTTTCGGGCGGGGAGAAAAACTGTTTTTT

clone_size: medium-sized
v_call: TRBV5-1
cdr3_length: 13
j_call: TRBJ2-7
d_call: -
cdr3_aa: CASSRDGSYEQYF
cdr3_nt: TGCGCCAGCAGCCGGGACGGATCCTACGAGCAGTACTTC

clone_size: -
v_call: TRBV20-1
cdr3_length: 13
j_call: TRBJ1-2
d_call: -
cdr3_aa: CSARYQDNYGYTF
cdr3_nt: TGCAGTGCTAGGTACCAGGATAACTATGGCTACACCTTC

clone_size: few
v_call: TRBV5-1
cdr3_length: 17
j_call: TRBJ2-7
d_call: TRBD2
cdr3_aa: CASSSNPQTSGRAEQYF
cdr3_nt: TGCGCCAGCAGCTCTAACCCCCAGACTAGCGGGAGGGCGGAGCAGTACTTC

clone_size: -
v_call: TRBV28
cdr3_length: 16
j_call: TRBJ1-4
d_call: -
cdr3_aa: CVSSTGVAWTNEKLFF
cdr3_nt: TGTGTCAGCAGCACCGGAGTGGCGTGGACCAATGAAAAACTGTTTTTT

clone_size: -
v_call: TRBV20-1
cdr3_length: 14
j_call: TRBJ1-1
d_call: -
cdr3_aa: CSARVQGSNTEAFF
cdr3_nt: TGCAGTGCTAGAGTCCAGGGTAGTAACACTGAAGCTTTCTTT

clone_size: medium-sized
v_call: TRBV4-1
cdr3_length: 19
j_call: TRBJ2-4
d_call: TRBD2
cdr3_aa: CASSQDRVASGKAKNIQYF
cdr3_nt: TGCGCCAGCAGCCAAGACAGAGTTGCTAGCGGGAAAGCCAAAAACATTCAGTACTTC

clone_size: -
v_call: TRBV11-1
cdr3_length: 15
j_call: TRBJ1-1
d_call: -
cdr3_aa: CASSLKRFPDIEAFF
cdr3_nt: TGTGCCAGCAGCTTGAAGAGGTTCCCGGACATTGAAGCTTTCTTT

clone_size: -
v_call: TRBV29-1
cdr3_length: 15
j_call: TRBJ2-3
d_call: -
cdr3_aa: CSVESGTSSSDMQYF
cdr3_nt: TGCAGCGTTGAATCCGGGACAAGCTCCTCAGACATGCAGTATTTT

clone_size: -
v_call: TRBV11-2
cdr3_length: 14
j_call: TRBJ1-1
d_call: -
cdr3_aa: CASSILRENTEAFF
cdr3_nt: TGTGCCAGCAGCATACTACGGGAGAACACTGAGGCTTTCTTT

clone_size: -
v_call: TRBV7-9
cdr3_length: 17
j_call: TRBJ2-1
d_call: TRBD2
cdr3_aa: CVSSLWLSGRTYNEQFF
cdr3_nt: TGTGTCAGCAGCTTATGGCTTAGCGGGAGGACCTACAATGAGCAGTTCTTC

clone_size: -
v_call: TRBV11-1
cdr3_length: 14
j_call: TRBJ2-1
d_call: -
cdr3_aa: CASNFIGRHDEQFF
cdr3_nt: TGTGCCAGCAACTTCATTGGGAGACACGATGAGCAGTTCTTC

clone_size: -
v_call: TRBV12-3/TRBV12-4
cdr3_length: 18
j_call: TRBJ2-4
d_call: TRBD2
cdr3_aa: CASSSGLAKPIARNTQYF
cdr3_nt: TGTGCCAGCAGTTCCGGACTAGCAAAACCTATAGCCAGAAACACTCAGTACTTC

clone_size: many
v_call: TRBV12-3/TRBV12-4
cdr3_length: 16
j_call: TRBJ1-3
d_call: TRBD1
cdr3_aa: CASSPDRGFLGNTIYF
cdr3_nt: TGTGCCAGCAGTCCGGACAGGGGCTTTCTGGGAAACACCATATATTTT

clone_size: many
v_call: TRBV14
cdr3_length: 15
j_call: TRBJ2-1
d_call: -
cdr3_aa: CASSQTRQGYNEQFF
cdr3_nt: TGTGCCAGCAGCCAAACCCGGCAGGGGTACAATGAGCAGTTCTTC

clone_size: -
v_call: TRBV6-6
cdr3_length: 16
j_call: TRBJ2-6
d_call: TRBD1
cdr3_aa: CVSSYVTGAGANILTF
cdr3_nt: TGTGTCAGCAGTTACGTGACAGGGGCTGGGGCCAACATCCTGACTTTC

clone_size: -
v_call: TRBV6-1
cdr3_length: 15
j_call: TRBJ2-2
d_call: TRBD2
cdr3_aa: CSSRGSGGATGELFF
cdr3_nt: TGTTCCAGCAGAGGTAGCGGGGGGGCAACCGGGGAACTGTTTTTT

clone_size: many
v_call: TRBV12-3/TRBV12-4
cdr3_length: 13
j_call: TRBJ1-2
d_call: -
cdr3_aa: CASSLSGDNGYTF
cdr3_nt: TGTGCCAGCAGTTTGTCGGGGGATAATGGCTACACCTTC

clone_size: many
v_call: TRBV10-3
cdr3_length: 16
j_call: TRBJ2-2
d_call: TRBD1
cdr3_aa: CAISAGTGSNTGELFF
cdr3_nt: TGTGCCATCAGTGCCGGGACAGGGAGTAACACCGGGGAGCTGTTTTTT

clone_size: -
v_call: TRBV5-5
cdr3_length: 12
j_call: TRBJ1-1
d_call: -
cdr3_aa: CASSTTGFEAFF
cdr3_nt: TGTGCCAGCAGCACGACGGGGTTTGAAGCTTTCTTT

clone_size: -
v_call: TRBV12-3/TRBV12-4
cdr3_length: 14
j_call: TRBJ2-1
d_call: -
cdr3_aa: CASYRTSHLDEQFF
cdr3_nt: TGTGCCTCCTATCGGACATCGCACCTAGATGAGCAGTTCTTC

clone_size: few
v_call: TRBV7-2
cdr3_length: 16
j_call: TRBJ2-7
d_call: -
cdr3_aa: CASSLVSGTPRVEQYF
cdr3_nt: TGTGCCAGCAGCTTAGTTTCGGGGACCCCCAGGGTCGAGCAGTACTTC